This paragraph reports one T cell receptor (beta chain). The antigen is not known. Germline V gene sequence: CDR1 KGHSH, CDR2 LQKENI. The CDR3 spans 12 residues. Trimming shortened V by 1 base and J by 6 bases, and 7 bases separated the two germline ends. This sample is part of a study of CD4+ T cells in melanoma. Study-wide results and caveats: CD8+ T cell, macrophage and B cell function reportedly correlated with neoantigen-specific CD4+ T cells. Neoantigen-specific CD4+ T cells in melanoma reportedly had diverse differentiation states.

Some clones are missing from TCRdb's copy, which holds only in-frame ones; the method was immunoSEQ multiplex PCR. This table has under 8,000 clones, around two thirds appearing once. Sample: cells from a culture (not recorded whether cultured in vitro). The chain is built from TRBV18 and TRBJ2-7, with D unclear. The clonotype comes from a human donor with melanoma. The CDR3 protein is CASSPLGTEQYF. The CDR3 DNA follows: TGTGCCAGCTCACCACTAGGTACCGAGCAGTACTTC.